The rows below give T cell receptor beta chains drawn from one sample of a study of CD8+CD57+ T cells in acquired aplastic anemia. MiXCR, applied by TCRdb to the reads, yields one record per CDR3 protein. This table has about 110,000 distinct CDR3 sequences, under 60% appearing once. Source material: sorted CD4+, CD8+, or CD8+CD57+ T cells (not recorded which) from PBMCs. The receptor set was obtained from a human donor in good health, serving as a control. Both conserved end residues are part of each CDR3. A D gene is named only where the DNA matches it firmly. Only some rows state a clone size, as once, few, many or a class for expanded clones.

size: many; V: TRBV6-1; D: .; J: TRBJ1-1; DNA: TGTGCCAGCAGTCAGACACAGAACACTGAAGCTTTCTTT; CDR3: CASSQTQNTEAFF
size: .; V: TRBV7-6; D: .; J: TRBJ1-3; DNA: TGTGCCAGCAGCTTTACAGGAGACTCTGGAAACACCATATATTTT; CDR3: CASSFTGDSGNTIYF
size: many; V: TRBV15; D: TRBD2; J: TRBJ2-2; DNA: TGTGCCACCAGCAGAGATCGCGGGACTAGCGGCACCGGGGAGCTGTTTTTT; CDR3: CATSRDRGTSGTGELFF
size: .; V: TRBV19; D: .; J: TRBJ2-7; DNA: TGTGCCAGTAGTATCCAGGGGCCCTACGAGCAGTACTTC; CDR3: CASSIQGPYEQYF
size: .; V: TRBV10-3; D: .; J: TRBJ1-4; DNA: TGTGCCATCAGTGATAGGGGACGGGGTAATGAAAAACTGTTTTTT; CDR3: CAISDRGRGNEKLFF
size: .; V: TRBV25-1; D: .; J: TRBJ2-1; DNA: TGTGCCAGCAGTCCAGTGGGGGCTACGAACAATGAGCAGTTCTTC; CDR3: CASSPVGATNNEQFF
size: many; V: TRBV12-3/TRBV12-4; D: TRBD1; J: TRBJ1-3; DNA: TGTGCCAGCAGACAGGGACAGGCCTCTGGAAACACCATATATTTT; CDR3: CASRQGQASGNTIYF
size: .; V: TRBV5-1; D: TRBD2; J: TRBJ2-7; DNA: TGCGCCAGCAGCTTGCTAGCGGGAGGAGGTGAGCAGTACTTC; CDR3: CASSLLAGGGEQYF
size: .; V: TRBV5-8; D: TRBD1; J: TRBJ1-6; DNA: TGTGCCAGCAGCTTAACAGGGGATAATTCACCCCTCCACTTT; CDR3: CASSLTGDNSPLHF
size: many; V: TRBV9; D: TRBD2; J: TRBJ2-5; DNA: TGTGCCAGCAGCGCCATGACTAGCGGGGGGGCGGAGACCCAGTACTTC; CDR3: CASSAMTSGGAETQYF
size: many; V: TRBV4-1; D: .; J: TRBJ2-1; DNA: TGCGCCAGCAGCCAAGAGCTCAATAACTACAATGAGCAGTTCTTC; CDR3: CASSQELNNYNEQFF
size: once; V: TRBV6-5; D: .; J: TRBJ1-3; DNA: TGTGCCAGCAGTTACTCACAACAGGTCCCTGGAAACACCATATATTTT; CDR3: CASSYSQQVPGNTIYF